What follows are 5 T cell receptor beta chains derived from one specimen sequenced in a study of CD8 T cell repertoires and HIV-1 epitope variants. Clones were read by immunoSEQ multiplex PCR, and TCRdb kept only the in-frame ones, dropping some. The data hold approximately 90,000 clones, with roughly four fifths observed a single time. The sequencing sample was made of uncultured baseline CD8+ T cells from peripheral blood mononuclear cells (PBMCs). These receptors all stem from a male donor with HIV.

This clone was seen a few times. The chain joins TRBV19 to TRBJ1-4; D is unresolved. The CDR3 is made up of 14 amino acids. Germline loops: CDR1 LNHDA, CDR2 SQIVND (reference sequence). The ends were cut back, 5 bases at V and 0 bases at J, with 7 bases in the middle. CDR3 in DNA: TGTGCCAGTAGTGTCACTACAACTAATGAAAAACTGTTTTTT. It codes for CASSVTTTNEKLFF.

Remarks on this clone: Within the sample, other DNA sequences also encode this same CDR3. The V gene is TRBV5-1, the J gene TRBJ2-5; D call uncertain. The V gene's germline CDR1 is SGHRS and CDR2 YFSETQ. Trimming removed 0 bases at V and 4 bases at J, with 7 bases between. This CDR3 is built from 13 residues. DNA of the CDR3: TGCGCCAGCAGCTTGGGGTCGGGAGAGACCCAGTACTTC. Residues: CASSLGSGETQYF. Using reference TRBV5-1 and TRBJ2-5 for the parts outside the CDR3, the full variable domain is KAGVTQTPRYLIKTRGQQVTLSCSPISGHRSVSWYQQTPGQGLQFLFEYFSETQRNKGNFPGRFSGRQFSNSRSEMNVSTLELGDSALYLCASSLGSGETQYFGPGTRLLVL.

This chain links TRBV7-9 with TRBJ2-1; D gene unclear. Trimming stripped 5 bases from V and 8 bases from J, with 16 bases between. Germline values: CDR1 SEHNR, CDR2 FQNEAQ (reference sequence). The CDR3 is 14 amino acids. DNA for the CDR3: TGTGCCAGCAGCCCTATGAAGGGTCTCGATGAGCAGTTCTTC. This encodes CASSPMKGLDEQFF.

The rearrangement uses TRBV29-1 and TRBJ2-7, with a possible D match to TRBD1 (6 bases). V lost 7 bases and J 1 base, leaving 8 bases between the germline ends. This CDR3 is 11 amino acids long. Germline V gives CDR1 SQVTM, CDR2 ANQGSEA. The CDR3 loop is CSGGQSYEQYF. The DNA for the CDR3 is TGCAGCGGAGGACAGTCCTACGAGCAGTACTTC.

V and J are TRBV19 and TRBJ2-1; 8 bases agree with TRBD2. The CDR3 length is 15 residues. J was trimmed by 5 bases and V by 4 bases; bases with no gene match: 7. In germline, CDR1 is LNHDA, CDR2 SQIVND (reference sequence). The CDR3 nucleotides read TGTGCCAGTAGTACCAGCGGGGGAACTGACAATGAGCAGTTCTTC. Its translation is CASSTSGGTDNEQFF.